This is a list of T cell receptor beta chains from one sample in a study of beta chain features in type 1 diabetes. TCRdb's table, derived via immunoSEQ multiplex PCR, lists solely in-frame clones and lacks some. This sample yields some 350,000 clones, of which around 10% are seen a single time; about 0.64% belongs to the top ten. Sequencing used central memory CD4+ T cells from blood. The receptors were sampled from a man aged 30 to 39 with type 1 diabetes. Both conserved end residues are part of each CDR3. The order of the fields is clone size, V gene, D gene, J gene, CDR3 protein, CDR3 DNA. The D gene is left open where the match is weak. Clone size is given for some rows only: seen once, a few or many times, or a class if the clone is expanded.

clone_size: -; v_call: TRBV5-4; d_call: TRBD1; j_call: TRBJ2-5; cdr3_aa: CASSLPGTGGEAQYF; cdr3_nt: TGTGCCAGCAGCTTGCCGGGGACAGGGGGAGAGGCCCAGTACTTC
clone_size: -; v_call: TRBV5-1; d_call: TRBD1; j_call: TRBJ2-1; cdr3_aa: CASSFGTGGNEQFF; cdr3_nt: TGCGCCAGCAGCTTCGGGACAGGGGGCAATGAGCAGTTCTTC
clone_size: few; v_call: TRBV6-5; d_call: -; j_call: TRBJ2-7; cdr3_aa: CASRSESYEQYF; cdr3_nt: TGTGCCAGCAGGTCGGAATCCTACGAGCAGTACTTC
clone_size: few; v_call: TRBV28; d_call: TRBD1; j_call: TRBJ1-2; cdr3_aa: CASSLGQIDGYTF; cdr3_nt: TGTGCCAGCAGTTTGGGACAGATCGATGGCTACACCTTC
clone_size: few; v_call: TRBV28; d_call: TRBD1; j_call: TRBJ2-2; cdr3_aa: CASSSGQVNTGELFF; cdr3_nt: TGTGCCAGCAGTTCAGGACAGGTTAACACCGGGGAGCTGTTTTTT
clone_size: few; v_call: TRBV30; d_call: -; j_call: TRBJ2-6; cdr3_aa: CAWEVGGANVLTF; cdr3_nt: TGTGCCTGGGAGGTTGGTGGGGCCAACGTCCTGACTTTC
clone_size: -; v_call: TRBV7-6; d_call: -; j_call: TRBJ2-3; cdr3_aa: CASSLGSYTDTQYF; cdr3_nt: TGTGCCAGCAGCTTAGGGTCCTACACAGATACGCAGTATTTT
clone_size: -; v_call: TRBV7-3; d_call: -; j_call: TRBJ2-7; cdr3_aa: CASSTGSLYEQYF; cdr3_nt: TGTGCCAGCAGCACAGGGAGTCTCTACGAGCAGTACTTC
clone_size: few; v_call: TRBV19; d_call: -; j_call: TRBJ1-2; cdr3_aa: CASSIDLDRPGGYTF; cdr3_nt: TGTGCCAGTAGTATAGATCTTGACCGTCCGGGTGGCTACACCTTC
clone_size: few; v_call: TRBV11-2; d_call: -; j_call: TRBJ1-5; cdr3_aa: CASSLNLGGNQPQHF; cdr3_nt: TGTGCCAGCAGCTTAAACCTCGGGGGCAATCAGCCCCAGCATTTT
clone_size: -; v_call: TRBV5-4; d_call: -; j_call: TRBJ1-2; cdr3_aa: CASSGNLANYGYTF; cdr3_nt: TGTGCCAGCAGCGGGAATCTAGCTAACTATGGCTACACCTTC
clone_size: few; v_call: TRBV7-2; d_call: -; j_call: TRBJ2-1; cdr3_aa: CASSRDRDEQFF; cdr3_nt: TGTGCCAGCAGCCGAGATCGTGATGAGCAGTTCTTC
clone_size: -; v_call: TRBV7-2; d_call: TRBD1; j_call: TRBJ2-1; cdr3_aa: CASSSGTGSLSSYNEQFF; cdr3_nt: TGTGCCAGCAGCTCCGGGACAGGGTCCTTGAGCTCCTACAATGAGCAGTTCTTC
clone_size: -; v_call: TRBV5-1; d_call: -; j_call: TRBJ2-7; cdr3_aa: CASSLGPGANSYEQYF; cdr3_nt: TGCGCCAGCAGCTTGGGGCCAGGGGCAAATTCCTACGAGCAGTACTTC
clone_size: few; v_call: TRBV6-1; d_call: TRBD1; j_call: TRBJ1-1; cdr3_aa: CASLGQGRSFF; cdr3_nt: TGTGCCAGCTTAGGACAGGGGAGATCTTTCTTT
clone_size: -; v_call: TRBV11-2; d_call: -; j_call: TRBJ2-7; cdr3_aa: CASSFIRQRGYEQYF; cdr3_nt: TGTGCCAGCAGCTTCATAAGACAGAGAGGTTACGAGCAGTACTTC
clone_size: -; v_call: TRBV10-3; d_call: -; j_call: TRBJ2-5; cdr3_aa: CASSFRGLPETQYF; cdr3_nt: TGTGCCAGCAGTTTCAGGGGCCTTCCGGAGACCCAGTACTTC
clone_size: -; v_call: TRBV30; d_call: -; j_call: TRBJ1-5; cdr3_aa: CAWSSGPNQPQHF; cdr3_nt: TGTGCCTGGAGTTCGGGGCCTAATCAGCCCCAGCATTTT
clone_size: few; v_call: TRBV5-8; d_call: TRBD1; j_call: TRBJ2-7; cdr3_aa: CASSLGGQGGRQYF; cdr3_nt: TGTGCCAGCAGCTTGGGAGGACAGGGCGGAAGACAGTACTTC
clone_size: many; v_call: TRBV7-9; d_call: -; j_call: TRBJ1-3; cdr3_aa: CASSPSGRPGSGNTIYF; cdr3_nt: TGTGCCAGCAGCCCATCGGGCCGACCCGGCTCTGGAAACACCATATATTTT
clone_size: -; v_call: TRBV28; d_call: -; j_call: TRBJ2-3; cdr3_aa: CASSLNQAGADTQYF; cdr3_nt: TGTGCCAGCAGTTTAAACCAGGCCGGAGCGGATACGCAGTATTTT
clone_size: -; v_call: TRBV28; d_call: TRBD1; j_call: TRBJ1-5; cdr3_aa: CASNIIEGAGSNQPQHF; cdr3_nt: TGTGCCAGCAACATTATAGAGGGGGCGGGCAGCAATCAGCCCCAGCATTTT
clone_size: many; v_call: TRBV6-6; d_call: -; j_call: TRBJ1-5; cdr3_aa: CASSYLSNQPQHF; cdr3_nt: TGTGCCAGCAGTTACCTTAGCAATCAGCCCCAGCATTTT
clone_size: -; v_call: TRBV10-3; d_call: TRBD2; j_call: TRBJ2-3; cdr3_aa: CAITGTKHTDTQYF; cdr3_nt: TGTGCCATCACGGGGACTAAGCACACAGATACGCAGTATTTT
clone_size: -; v_call: TRBV2; d_call: TRBD1; j_call: TRBJ2-7; cdr3_aa: CASSLGTGYPYEQYF; cdr3_nt: TGTGCCAGCAGCCTCGGGACAGGGTATCCCTATGAGCAGTACTTC
clone_size: -; v_call: TRBV7-2; d_call: -; j_call: TRBJ2-4; cdr3_aa: CASSLAPNIQYF; cdr3_nt: TGTGCCAGCAGCTTAGCGCCGAACATTCAGTACTTC
clone_size: many; v_call: TRBV18; d_call: -; j_call: TRBJ2-7; cdr3_aa: CASSPQMEQYF; cdr3_nt: TGTGCCAGCTCACCCCAGATGGAGCAGTACTTC
clone_size: few; v_call: TRBV6-6; d_call: -; j_call: TRBJ1-4; cdr3_aa: CASSYSKGSYNEKLFF; cdr3_nt: TGTGCCAGCAGTTACTCGAAAGGAAGTTATAATGAAAAACTGTTTTTT
clone_size: few; v_call: TRBV28; d_call: TRBD1; j_call: TRBJ2-7; cdr3_aa: CASSGPGQAAYEQYF; cdr3_nt: TGTGCCAGCAGTGGGCCGGGACAGGCAGCCTACGAGCAGTACTTC
clone_size: many; v_call: TRBV7-9; d_call: TRBD1; j_call: TRBJ2-1; cdr3_aa: CASSRGQGELEQFF; cdr3_nt: TGTGCCAGCAGCAGGGGACAGGGAGAGCTTGAGCAGTTCTTC
clone_size: few; v_call: TRBV7-3; d_call: -; j_call: TRBJ2-1; cdr3_aa: CASSGRGTNNEQFF; cdr3_nt: TGTGCCAGCAGCGGCAGGGGTACCAACAATGAGCAGTTCTTC
clone_size: -; v_call: TRBV6-5; d_call: -; j_call: TRBJ2-5; cdr3_aa: CASSYSDRSETQYF; cdr3_nt: TGTGCCAGCAGTTACTCTGACAGGTCAGAGACCCAGTACTTC
clone_size: -; v_call: TRBV28; d_call: -; j_call: TRBJ1-2; cdr3_aa: CASTSAGGLANYGYTF; cdr3_nt: TGTGCCAGCACCTCGGCTGGGGGTTTAGCTAACTATGGCTACACCTTC
clone_size: -; v_call: TRBV25-1; d_call: -; j_call: TRBJ2-6; cdr3_aa: CASSGVDAGANVLTF; cdr3_nt: TGTGCCAGCTCAGGAGTTGACGCTGGGGCCAACGTCCTGACTTTC
clone_size: -; v_call: TRBV5-1; d_call: -; j_call: TRBJ2-2; cdr3_aa: CASSLDSPRDGELFF; cdr3_nt: TGCGCCAGCAGCTTGGATTCCCCAAGGGACGGGGAGCTGTTTTTT
clone_size: -; v_call: TRBV28; d_call: -; j_call: TRBJ2-5; cdr3_aa: CASSLSPKETQYF; cdr3_nt: TGTGCCAGCAGTTTATCACCTAAAGAGACCCAGTACTTC
clone_size: few; v_call: TRBV10-3; d_call: TRBD1; j_call: TRBJ1-1; cdr3_aa: CAISQQGSEVEAFF; cdr3_nt: TGTGCCATCAGTCAACAGGGGAGTGAGGTTGAAGCTTTCTTT
clone_size: -; v_call: TRBV4-1; d_call: TRBD2; j_call: TRBJ2-7; cdr3_aa: CASSPGVSSGSREQYF; cdr3_nt: TGCGCCAGCAGCCCGGGGGTTAGTAGCGGGAGTCGCGAGCAGTACTTC
clone_size: few; v_call: TRBV9; d_call: TRBD2; j_call: TRBJ2-1; cdr3_aa: CASSVGAGAYNEQFF; cdr3_nt: TGTGCCAGCAGCGTAGGGGCGGGGGCCTACAATGAGCAGTTCTTC
clone_size: few; v_call: TRBV29-1; d_call: -; j_call: TRBJ2-7; cdr3_aa: CSATGGNSYEQYF; cdr3_nt: TGCAGCGCCACCGGCGGAAACTCCTACGAGCAGTACTTC
clone_size: -; v_call: TRBV6-1; d_call: -; j_call: TRBJ2-1; cdr3_aa: CASSEILGTRHNEQFF; cdr3_nt: TGTGCCAGCAGTGAAATTCTCGGGACAAGGCACAATGAGCAGTTCTTC
clone_size: few; v_call: TRBV29-1; d_call: TRBD1; j_call: TRBJ2-3; cdr3_aa: CSGTGHSDTQYF; cdr3_nt: TGCAGCGGGACAGGACATTCAGATACGCAGTATTTT
clone_size: -; v_call: TRBV5-1; d_call: TRBD1; j_call: TRBJ2-5; cdr3_aa: CASTTRTGILQETQYF; cdr3_nt: TGCGCCAGTACTACCCGGACAGGGATCCTACAAGAGACCCAGTACTTC
clone_size: -; v_call: TRBV5-6; d_call: -; j_call: TRBJ2-2; cdr3_aa: CASSLGVGVNTGELFF; cdr3_nt: TGTGCCAGCAGCTTGGGCGTGGGGGTGAACACCGGGGAGCTGTTTTTT
clone_size: many; v_call: TRBV7-3; d_call: -; j_call: TRBJ2-1; cdr3_aa: CASSLGTPSYNEQFF; cdr3_nt: TGTGCCAGCAGCTTGGGGACTCCGTCCTACAATGAGCAGTTCTTC
clone_size: -; v_call: TRBV6-5; d_call: -; j_call: TRBJ1-5; cdr3_aa: CASSLPGLHQPQHF; cdr3_nt: TGTGCCAGCAGCCTCCCGGGGCTCCATCAGCCCCAGCATTTT
clone_size: many; v_call: TRBV29-1; d_call: -; j_call: TRBJ2-5; cdr3_aa: CSVVSGAGETQYF; cdr3_nt: TGCAGCGTAGTCTCGGGGGCGGGAGAGACCCAGTACTTC
clone_size: few; v_call: TRBV5-6; d_call: TRBD1; j_call: TRBJ1-4; cdr3_aa: CASSSGQGAANEKLFF; cdr3_nt: TGTGCCAGCAGCTCGGGACAGGGGGCCGCTAATGAAAAACTGTTTTTT
clone_size: -; v_call: TRBV6-5; d_call: TRBD1; j_call: TRBJ1-1; cdr3_aa: CASSFGQGRAFF; cdr3_nt: TGTGCCAGCAGTTTCGGACAGGGCCGAGCTTTCTTT
clone_size: -; v_call: TRBV6-6; d_call: TRBD1; j_call: TRBJ1-2; cdr3_aa: CAGAITGEDGYTF; cdr3_nt: TGTGCCGGCGCAATAACAGGGGAGGATGGCTACACCTTC
clone_size: -; v_call: TRBV5-1; d_call: -; j_call: TRBJ1-1; cdr3_aa: CASSLERGTEAFF; cdr3_nt: TGCGCCAGCAGCTTGGAAAGGGGGACTGAAGCTTTCTTT
clone_size: -; v_call: TRBV4-1; d_call: TRBD2; j_call: TRBJ2-7; cdr3_aa: CASSLEGLAGYEQYF; cdr3_nt: TGCGCCAGCAGCCTCGAAGGGCTAGCGGGCTACGAGCAGTACTTC
clone_size: -; v_call: TRBV5-1; d_call: -; j_call: TRBJ1-5; cdr3_aa: CASSLASPPQAQHF; cdr3_nt: TGCGCCAGCAGCTTGGCTAGCCCTCCCCAGGCCCAGCATTTT